This T cell receptor (beta chain) was captured in a study of cytomegalovirus exposure and HLA in healthy donors. Assay: immunoSEQ multiplex PCR; the TCRdb copy retains only in-frame clones and omits some. The sample records roughly 52,000 clones, around 90% being singletons. Sequencing was performed on PBMCs. The source of this sequence is a young man in good health and CMV-seronegative.

Written as DNA, the CDR3 is TGTGCCAGCAGTTTGGTCCAAATGAGAGTCTGGGAGCAGTACTTC. It specifies CASSLVQMRVWEQYF. J is TRBJ2-7 and V is TRBV2; D unresolved. Trimming stripped 5 bases from V and 7 bases from J, with 21 bases between. In germline, CDR1 is SNHLY, CDR2 FYNNEI. The CDR3 sequence is 15 residues long.